One sample yielded the 8 T cell receptor beta chains listed below, sequenced in a study of shared clonotypes between healthy human individuals. TCRdb's copy holds only in-frame clones and misses some; the assay was immunoSEQ multiplex PCR. This table has 1.5 million to 2.5 million clones, over 85% appearing once. In the naive CD8 group, cells lacked CD45RO and were positively selected for CCR7, so terminally differentiated effector memory CD45RA+ cells were left out. Specimen: naive CD8+ T cells sorted from blood. These receptor sequences come from a man in his late teens or twenties in good health.

The chain combines TRBV30 with TRBJ1-4; the D is unclear. This CDR3 spans 15 amino acids. Trimming cost V 0 bases and J 5 bases, with 13 bases left between them. Looked up from germline, CDR1 is GTSNPN and CDR2 is SVGIG (reference sequence). The CDR3 loop reads CAWSVLATRNEKLFF. CDR3 coding DNA: TGTGCCTGGAGTGTACTTGCGACCAGGAATGAAAAACTGTTTTTT.

The chain uses TRBV28 and TRBJ1-1; D is unresolved. Trimming cost V 7 bases and J 3 bases, with 12 bases left between them. This CDR3 has 13 residues. The germline gives CDR1 MDHEN, CDR2 SYDVKM. The CDR3 DNA is TGTGCCAGCACCCACGGGGAGGACACTGAAGCTTTCTTT. As protein: CASTHGEDTEAFF.

The chain uses TRBV30 and TRBJ2-7; 8 bases fit TRBD1. With 5 bases clipped from V and 5 bases from J, the junction kept 11 bases outside the gene matches. The CDR3 runs to 14 residues. Germline lookup yields CDR1 GTSNPN and CDR2 SVGIG (reference sequence). The CDR3 here is CAWGTGQVDHEQYF. As DNA, the CDR3 is TGTGCCTGGGGGACGGGACAGGTGGACCACGAGCAGTACTTC.

The V call is TRBV6-1, the J call TRBJ2-7; the D is unclear. Trimming stripped 6 bases from V and 4 bases from J, with 7 bases between. The CDR3 length is 11 residues. Germline loops: CDR1 MNHNS, CDR2 SASEGT. CDR3 residues: CASRAVYEQYF. The CDR3 DNA reads as TGTGCCAGCAGAGCCGTGTACGAGCAGTACTTC.

The chain combines TRBV4-1 with TRBJ2-7; D is unclear. Trimming removed 4 bases at V and 1 base at J, with 11 bases between. Germline V gene data show CDR1 as MGHRA and CDR2 as YSYEKL. The CDR3 is 14 amino acids. CDR3 coding DNA: TGCGCCAGCAGCCCCCTTCAAGTTTCCTACGAGCAGTACTTC. Encoded protein: CASSPLQVSYEQYF.

In the case of this clone: The same CDR3 is also encoded by other DNA sequences in this sample. The chain employs TRBV7-6 and TRBJ2-1; possibly TRBD2 for D (6 bases). Germline V gene lookup returns CDR1 SGHVS and CDR2 FNYEAQ. The CDR3 sequence is 15 residues long. The ends were cut back, 0 bases at V and 4 bases at J, with 10 bases in the middle. CDR3 amino acids: CASSLASGEYNEQFF. DNA for the CDR3: TGTGCCAGCAGCTTAGCGTCGGGGGAGTACAATGAGCAGTTCTTC.

V gene TRBV19 combines with J gene TRBJ2-1; D is tentatively TRBD1 or TRBD2 (5 bases each). This CDR3 spans 15 amino acids. Between the trimmed V and J ends, which lost 2 bases and 8 bases, there was a span of 16 bases. CDR1 and CDR2 from the germline V gene are LNHDA and SQIVND (reference sequence). CDR3 bases: TGTGCCAGTAGTATAAGGGGACCTGGGAATTATGAGCAGTTCTTC. This codes for CASSIRGPGNYEQFF.

The chain combines TRBV6-6 with TRBJ2-7, with D tentatively TRBD2 (5 bases). The CDR3 contains 13 residues. Per germline, CDR1 MNHNY and CDR2 SVGAGI (reference sequence). Trimming took 6 bases from V and 2 from J, leaving 11 bases between them. The CDR3: CASSSGPPYEQYF. CDR3 in DNA: TGTGCCAGCAGCAGCGGACCTCCCTACGAGCAGTACTTC.